This T cell receptor beta chain was obtained from a study of T cell changes during pregnancy in multiple sclerosis. Sequenced by immunoSEQ multiplex PCR; TCRdb stores in-frame clones only, minus some. The data hold around 42,000 clones, with more than 85% observed a single time. Germline V CDR1 and CDR2: SGHDT, YYEEEE. The CDR3 has 17 amino acids. Trimming took 4 bases from V and 4 from J; bases not matched to a gene: 11. This chain joins TRBV5-6 and TRBJ1-5, with 10 positions matching TRBD1. The TCR comes from a female donor in good health, enrolled as a control in a pregnancy study. The starting material was CD4+ T cells from peripheral blood mononuclear cells, obtained in the second trimester of pregnancy. CDR3 DNA: TGTGCCAGCAGCCACGCCGGGACAGGGGTTTCAAATCAGCCCCAGCATTTT. It specifies CASSHAGTGVSNQPQHF.